This TCR beta chain was captured in a study of T cells in Graves' hyperthyroidism and ophthalmopathy. This clonotype was detected once. What it recognizes is unknown. The ends lost 6 bases at V and 5 bases at J; junction bases unmatched: 9. Per the germline V gene, CDR1 is SEHNR and CDR2 is FQNEAQ (reference sequence). The CDR3 extends over 15 amino acids. Lactation, pregnancy, other autoimmune disease or uncontrolled infection excluded patients. Diagnoses rested on clinical symptoms, serum thyroxine and TRAb, thyroid ultrasound and orbital computed tomography. Amplified TCR beta CDR3 regions derived from RNA transcripts. The HTBI primer set served for first-round RT-PCR of the TCR CDR3. TCRdb re-derived calls from the multiplex PCR reads in MiXCR, one entry per CDR3 protein. Of hundreds of thousands of distinct CDR3 sequences listed, roughly 45% are singletons. Study-wide findings and caveats: For ophthalmopathy, model prediction preceded onset by a median about 6.2 months.

The TCR sequence derives from an adult man with Graves' disease, either hyperthyroidism or ophthalmopathy (not recorded which). Sequenced input: peripheral blood or thyroid tissue (not recorded which). This rearrangement joins TRBV7-9 to TRBJ1-5, with TRBD1 identical over 8 bases. DNA of the CDR3: TGTGCCAGCAGTTTCCCCGCGACAGGGGATCAGCCCCAGCATTTT. Protein product: CASSFPATGDQPQHF.